This T cell receptor beta chain derives from a study of spatial heterogeneity in lung cancer. Overall study: Alpha-chain sequences were consistently detected in smaller numbers than beta-chain sequences. Unique TCR and UMI combinations averaged more than ten appearances each in raw reads. General observations from the study: Blood showed ubiquitous tumor TCRs more often at resection than at routine follow-up.

TCRdb analysed the 5' RACE reads with MiXCR anew, one entry per CDR3 protein. The table lists about 10,000 distinct CDR3 sequences, 4.5% to 6% of them singletons. By sample share, this clonotype is medium-sized. Its antigen is undetermined. Described time point: sample taken at primary tumor resection. Tumor, nontumor lung or frozen PBMC supplied whole RNA, sequenced without sorting. Trimming took off 7 bases at V and 4 bases at J, with 11 bases between the two ends. The CDR3 totals 12 residues. The germline V gene encodes CDR1 SQVTM and CDR2 ANQGSEA. The chain couples TRBV29-1 to TRBJ2-1; tentatively, D is TRBD1 or TRBD2 (5 bases each). The source of this sequence is a male donor with early-stage non-small cell lung cancer. The specimen was PBMCs, collected at surgery. For the CDR3, the DNA is TGCAGCGATAGAGAGGGGTACAATGAGCAGTTCTTC. Its translation is CSDREGYNEQFF.